This TCR beta chain was identified during a study of beta chain features in type 1 diabetes. Study outcomes and limitations: It was not settled here whether HLA type affects TCRB rearrangement.

Germline CDR1 reads SGHTA; CDR2 reads FQGNSA. The CDR3 spans 14 residues. V gave up 7 bases and J gave up 3 bases; unmatched junction bases: 5. There are a few counts of this clone. Antigen unknown. Every bit of the isolated RNA underwent reverse transcription, so sequencing read expressed TCRB transcripts. Produced via immunoSEQ multiplex PCR; TCRdb's table is partial and in-frame only. The sample consists of a few hundred thousand clones, 30% of them appearing once. What was sequenced was naive CD4+ T cells from blood. The TCR comes from a man younger than 35 in good health. The chain has TRBV7-2 and TRBJ2-5, with 10 bases matching TRBD2. The CDR3 region is CASTLAGVEETQYF. CDR3 coding DNA: TGTGCCAGCACCCTAGCGGGAGTTGAAGAGACCCAGTACTTC.